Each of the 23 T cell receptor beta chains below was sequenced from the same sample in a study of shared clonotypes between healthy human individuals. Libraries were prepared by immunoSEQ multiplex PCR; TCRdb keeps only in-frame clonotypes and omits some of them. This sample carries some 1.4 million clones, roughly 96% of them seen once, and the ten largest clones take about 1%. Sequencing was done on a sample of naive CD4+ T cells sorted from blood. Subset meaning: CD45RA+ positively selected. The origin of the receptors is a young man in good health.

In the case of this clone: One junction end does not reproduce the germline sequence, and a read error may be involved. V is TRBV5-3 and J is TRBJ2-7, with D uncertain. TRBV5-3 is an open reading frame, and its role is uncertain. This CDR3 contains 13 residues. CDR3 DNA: TGTGCCAGCAGCTTTACTGGCACCTACGAGCAGTACTTC. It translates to CASSFTGTYEQYF.

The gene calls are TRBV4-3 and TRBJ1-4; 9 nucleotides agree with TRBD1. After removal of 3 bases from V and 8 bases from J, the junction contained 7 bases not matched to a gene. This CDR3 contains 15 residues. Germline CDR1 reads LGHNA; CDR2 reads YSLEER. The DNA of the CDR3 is TGCGCCAGCAGCCAGGGGGACAGGGAGTACGAAAAACTGTTTTTT. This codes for CASSQGDREYEKLFF.

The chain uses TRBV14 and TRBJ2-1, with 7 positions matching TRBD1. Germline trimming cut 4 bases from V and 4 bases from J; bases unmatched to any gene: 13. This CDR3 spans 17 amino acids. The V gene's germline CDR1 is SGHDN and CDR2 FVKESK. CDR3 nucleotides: TGTGCCAGCAGCCTTAGATGGAGGACAGGACCTTACAATGAGCAGTTCTTC. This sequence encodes CASSLRWRTGPYNEQFF.

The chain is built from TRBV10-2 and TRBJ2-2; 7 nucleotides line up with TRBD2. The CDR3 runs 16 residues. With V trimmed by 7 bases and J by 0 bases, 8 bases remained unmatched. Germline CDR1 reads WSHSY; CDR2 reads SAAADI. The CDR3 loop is CASTAGAGANTGELFF. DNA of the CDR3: TGCGCCAGCACAGCCGGGGCGGGAGCGAACACCGGGGAGCTGTTTTTT.

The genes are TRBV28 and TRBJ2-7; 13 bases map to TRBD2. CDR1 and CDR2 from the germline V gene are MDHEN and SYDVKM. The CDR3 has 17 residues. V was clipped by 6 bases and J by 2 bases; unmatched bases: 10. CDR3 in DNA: TGTGCCAGCAGGGTCCGACTAGCGGGAGGTTGGACCTACGAGCAGTACTTC. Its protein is CASRVRLAGGWTYEQYF.

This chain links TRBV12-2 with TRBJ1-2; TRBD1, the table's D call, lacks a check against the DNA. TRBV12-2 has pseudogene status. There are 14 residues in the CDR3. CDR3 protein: CASRLYRGNYGYTF. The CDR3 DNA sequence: TGTGCAAGTCGCTTATACAGGGGGAACTATGGCTACACCTTC.

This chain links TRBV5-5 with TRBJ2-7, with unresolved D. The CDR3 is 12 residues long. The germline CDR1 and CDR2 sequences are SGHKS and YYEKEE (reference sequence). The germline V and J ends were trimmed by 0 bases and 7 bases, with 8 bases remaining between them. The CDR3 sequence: CASSLGQWEQYF. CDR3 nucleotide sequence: TGTGCCAGCAGCTTGGGACAATGGGAGCAGTACTTC.

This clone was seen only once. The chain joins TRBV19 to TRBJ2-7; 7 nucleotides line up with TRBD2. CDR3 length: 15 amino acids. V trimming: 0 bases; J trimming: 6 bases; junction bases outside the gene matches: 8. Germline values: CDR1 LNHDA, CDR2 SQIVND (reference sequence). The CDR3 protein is CASSIDGGRAREQYF. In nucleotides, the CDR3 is TGTGCCAGTAGTATAGATGGAGGGAGGGCCCGCGAGCAGTACTTC.

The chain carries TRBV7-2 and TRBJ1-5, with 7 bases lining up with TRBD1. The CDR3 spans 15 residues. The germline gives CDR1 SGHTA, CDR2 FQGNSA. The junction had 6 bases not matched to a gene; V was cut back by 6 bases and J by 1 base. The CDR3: CASRPQGGSNQPQHF. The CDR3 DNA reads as TGTGCCAGCAGGCCTCAGGGGGGCAGCAATCAGCCCCAGCATTTT.

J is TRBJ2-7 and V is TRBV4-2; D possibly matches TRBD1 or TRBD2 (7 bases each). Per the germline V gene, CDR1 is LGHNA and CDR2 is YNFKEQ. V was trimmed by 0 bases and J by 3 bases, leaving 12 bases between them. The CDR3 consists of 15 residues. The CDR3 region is CASSQEGRGGYEQYF. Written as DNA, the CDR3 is TGTGCCAGCAGCCAAGAGGGCAGGGGGGGCTACGAGCAGTACTTC.

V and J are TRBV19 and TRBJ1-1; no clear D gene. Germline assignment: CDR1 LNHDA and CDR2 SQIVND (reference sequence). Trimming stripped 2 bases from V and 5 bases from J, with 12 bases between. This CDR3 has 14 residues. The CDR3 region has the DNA TGTGCCAGTAGTATAAGAGCCGGAGGAACTGAAGCTTTCTTT. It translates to CASSIRAGGTEAFF. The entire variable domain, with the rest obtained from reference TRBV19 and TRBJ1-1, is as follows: DGGITQSPKYLFRKEGQNVTLSCEQNLNHDAMYWYRQDPGQGLRLIYYSQIVNDFQKGDIAEGYSVSREKKESFPLTVTSAQKNPTAFYLCASSIRAGGTEAFFGQGTRLTVV.

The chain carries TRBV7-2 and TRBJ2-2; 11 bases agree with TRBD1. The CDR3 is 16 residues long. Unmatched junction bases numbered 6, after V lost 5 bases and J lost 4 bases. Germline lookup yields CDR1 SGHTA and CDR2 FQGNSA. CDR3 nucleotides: TGTGCCAGCAGCCCTCCCGGGACAGGGGGCACCGGGGAGCTGTTTTTT. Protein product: CASSPPGTGGTGELFF.

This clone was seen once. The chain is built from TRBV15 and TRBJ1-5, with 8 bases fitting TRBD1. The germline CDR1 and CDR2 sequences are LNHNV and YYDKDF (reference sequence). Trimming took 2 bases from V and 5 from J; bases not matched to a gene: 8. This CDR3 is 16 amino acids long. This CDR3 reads CATSRYGQGNDQPQHF. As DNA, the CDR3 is TGTGCCACCAGCAGATACGGACAGGGTAATGATCAGCCCCAGCATTTT.

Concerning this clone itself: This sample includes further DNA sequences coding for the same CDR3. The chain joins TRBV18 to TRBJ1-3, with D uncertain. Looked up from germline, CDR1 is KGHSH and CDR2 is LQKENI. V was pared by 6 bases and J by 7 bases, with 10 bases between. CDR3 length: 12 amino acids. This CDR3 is CASSTLGNTIYF. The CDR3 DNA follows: TGTGCCAGCTCGACCTTGGGCAACACCATATATTTT. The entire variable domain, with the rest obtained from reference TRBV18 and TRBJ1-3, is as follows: NAGVMQNPRHLVRRRGQEARLRCSPMKGHSHVYWYRQLPEEGLKFMVYLQKENIIDESGMPKERFSAEFPKEGPSILRIQQVVRGDSAAYFCASSTLGNTIYFGEGSWLTVV.

CDR3 bases: TGCAGCGTTAGGGTGGGAGGGAGAACTGAAGCTTTCTTT. This codes for CSVRVGGRTEAFF. The chain links TRBV29-1 to TRBJ1-1; D gene ambiguous. The CDR3 length is 13 residues. Trimming shortened V by 5 bases and J by 5 bases, and 15 bases separated the two germline ends. The germline CDR1 and CDR2 sequences are SQVTM and ANQGSEA.

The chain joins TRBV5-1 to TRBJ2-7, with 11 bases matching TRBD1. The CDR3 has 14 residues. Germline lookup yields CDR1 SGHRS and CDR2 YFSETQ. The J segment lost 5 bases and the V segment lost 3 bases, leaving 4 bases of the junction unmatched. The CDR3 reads CASSSGQGADEQYF. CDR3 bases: TGCGCCAGCAGCTCAGGACAGGGGGCCGACGAGCAGTACTTC.

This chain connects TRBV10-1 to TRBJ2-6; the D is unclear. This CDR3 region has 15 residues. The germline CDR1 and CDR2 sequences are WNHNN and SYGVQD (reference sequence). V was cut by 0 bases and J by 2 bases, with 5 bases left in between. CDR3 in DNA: TGCGCCAGCAGTGAGTCAAGGGCTGGGGCCAACGTCCTGACTTTC. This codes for CASSESRAGANVLTF.

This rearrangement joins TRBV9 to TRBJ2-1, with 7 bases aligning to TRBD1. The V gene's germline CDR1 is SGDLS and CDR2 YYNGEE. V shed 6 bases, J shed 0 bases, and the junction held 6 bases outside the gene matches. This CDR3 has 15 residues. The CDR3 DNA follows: TGTGCCAGCACCTCAACAGGGGACTCCTACAATGAGCAGTTCTTC. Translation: CASTSTGDSYNEQFF. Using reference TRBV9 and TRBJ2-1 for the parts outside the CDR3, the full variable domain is DSGVTQTPKHLITATGQRVTLRCSPRSGDLSVYWYQQSLDQGLQFLIQYYNGEERAKGNILERFSAQQFPDLHSELNLSSLELGDSALYFCASTSTGDSYNEQFFGPGTRLTVL.

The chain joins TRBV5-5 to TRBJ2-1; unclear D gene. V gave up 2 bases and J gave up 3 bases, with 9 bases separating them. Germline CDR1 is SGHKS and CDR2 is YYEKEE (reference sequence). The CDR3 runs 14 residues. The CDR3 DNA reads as TGTGCCAGCAGCTTAGACTCCCACTACAATGAGCAGTTCTTC. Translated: CASSLDSHYNEQFF. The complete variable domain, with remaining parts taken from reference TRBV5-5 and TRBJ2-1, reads DAGVTQSPTHLIKTRGQQVTLRCSPISGHKSVSWYQQVLGQGPQFIFQYYEKEERGRGNFPDRFSARQFPNYSSELNVNALLLGDSALYLCASSLDSHYNEQFFGPGTRLTVL.

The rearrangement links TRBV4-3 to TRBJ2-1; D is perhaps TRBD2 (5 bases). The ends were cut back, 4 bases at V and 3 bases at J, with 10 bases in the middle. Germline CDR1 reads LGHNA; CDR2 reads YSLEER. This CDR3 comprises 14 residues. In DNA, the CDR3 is TGCGCCAGCAGCCTTTGGAGGCACTACAATGAGCAGTTCTTC. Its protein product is CASSLWRHYNEQFF.

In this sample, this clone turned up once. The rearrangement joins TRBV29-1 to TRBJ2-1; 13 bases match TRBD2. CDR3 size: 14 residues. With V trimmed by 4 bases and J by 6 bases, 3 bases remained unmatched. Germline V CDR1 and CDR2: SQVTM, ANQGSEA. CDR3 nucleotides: TGCAGCGTTGGGGGACTAGCGGGACCCAATGAGCAGTTCTTC. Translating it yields CSVGGLAGPNEQFF.

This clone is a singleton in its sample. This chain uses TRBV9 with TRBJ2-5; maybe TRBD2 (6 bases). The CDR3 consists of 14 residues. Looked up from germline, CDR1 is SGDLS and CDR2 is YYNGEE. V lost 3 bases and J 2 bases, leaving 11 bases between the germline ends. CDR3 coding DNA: TGTGCCAGCAGCGCTGGGACTTTTCAAGAGACCCAGTACTTC. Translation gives CASSAGTFQETQYF.

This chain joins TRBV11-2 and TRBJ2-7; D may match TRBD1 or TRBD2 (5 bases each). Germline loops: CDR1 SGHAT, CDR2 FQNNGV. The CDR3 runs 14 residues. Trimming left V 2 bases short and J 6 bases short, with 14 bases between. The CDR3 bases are TGTGCCAGCAGCTTAAGGGACGCCAAAGTCGAGCAGTACTTC. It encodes CASSLRDAKVEQYF.